The 18 T cell receptor beta chains in this list originate from one sample, sequenced in a study of blood T cell repertoires in COVID-19. The data were produced by immunoSEQ multiplex PCR, yet TCRdb's version contains in-frame clones alone and is incomplete. In the table there are under 300,000 clones, under 90% of which are singletons. The sample consisted of peripheral blood. The receptors derive from an older woman with active or convalescent COVID-19.

The sample holds one count of this clone. The chain employs TRBV19 and TRBJ2-2; TRBD2 matches 8 bases. V lost 10 bases to trimming and J lost 4 bases; unmatched junction nucleotides: 11. Germline CDR1 and CDR2: LNHDA and SQIVND (reference sequence). CDR3 length: 15 amino acids. The CDR3 loop reads CATLGETSGTGELFF. The DNA of the CDR3 is TGTGCCACCCTAGGAGAAACTAGCGGCACCGGGGAGCTGTTTTTT.

This chain uses TRBV6-5 with TRBJ1-1; 10 bases are a match to TRBD1. The CDR3 extends over 14 amino acids. Germline CDR1 reads MNHEY; CDR2 reads SVGAGI. J lost 5 bases, V lost 5 bases, and 5 bases had no gene match. CDR3 nucleotide sequence: TGTGCCAGCAGTAGAGACAGGGGGCTGACTGAAGCTTTCTTT. Its translation: CASSRDRGLTEAFF.

V gene TRBV9 combines with J gene TRBJ2-1; 7 nucleotides match TRBD2. The trim removed 1 base at V and 3 bases at J, leaving 4 bases unmatched. CDR1 and CDR2 from the germline V gene are SGDLS and YYNGEE. CDR3 length: 15 amino acids. CDR3 DNA: TGTGCCAGCAGCGTATCGCGGGGGAACTACAATGAGCAGTTCTTC. This gives the protein CASSVSRGNYNEQFF.

J is TRBJ2-2 and V is TRBV6-5; D is undetermined. Trimming cost V 4 bases and J 5 bases, with 17 bases left between them. CDR3 length equals 16 residues. Germline V gene sequence: CDR1 MNHEY, CDR2 SVGAGI. CDR3 bases: TGTGCCAGCAGTTTTCTCACCGGGTCCAAGACCGGGGAGCTGTTTTTT. Translating gives CASSFLTGSKTGELFF.

The chain carries TRBV4-1 and TRBJ1-2; no definite D call. The germline V gene encodes CDR1 MGHRA and CDR2 YSYEKL. Between the trimmed V and J ends, which lost 0 bases and 0 bases, there was a span of 8 bases. This CDR3 contains 15 residues. DNA for the CDR3: TGCGCCAGCAGCCAAGATAACGCGGCTAACTATGGCTACACCTTC. It codes for CASSQDNAANYGYTF.

The chain uses TRBV27 and TRBJ2-5, with D maybe TRBD2 (5 bases). The V gene lost 1 base and the J gene lost 5 bases, with 8 bases spanning the gap. The CDR3 loop spans 13 amino acids. Germline V gene sequence: CDR1 MNHEY, CDR2 SMNVEV (reference sequence). CDR3 protein: CASSLLGVETQYF. CDR3 nucleotide sequence: TGTGCCAGCAGTTTATTGGGAGTTGAGACCCAGTACTTC.

This rearrangement joins TRBV7-9 to TRBJ2-7, with TRBD2 as a possible D gene (6 bases). Trimming cost V 1 base and J 2 bases, with 15 bases left between them. CDR3 length equals 16 residues. CDR1 is SEHNR, CDR2 FQNEAQ, per germline (reference sequence). The chain's CDR3 is CASSLGYGGRAYEQYF. In nucleotides, the CDR3 is TGTGCCAGCAGCTTAGGGTACGGGGGAAGGGCCTACGAGCAGTACTTC.

This chain uses TRBV9 with TRBJ2-2; D is unclear. CDR3 length equals 12 residues. Germline CDR1 SGDLS, CDR2 YYNGEE. V was pared by 0 bases and J by 6 bases, with 3 bases between. The CDR3: CASSVGPGELFF. As DNA, the CDR3 is TGTGCCAGCAGCGTAGGGCCCGGGGAGCTGTTTTTT.

This clone was counted only a few times. This chain links TRBV21-1 with TRBJ1-2. TRBV21-1 is a known pseudogene. The CDR3 totals 17 residues. The CDR3 region is CASSKVRGLPGSYGYTF. In nucleotides, the CDR3 is TGTGCCAGCAGCAAAGTGCGCGGCCTTCCCGGGAGCTATGGCTACACCTTC.

This clone was seen a single time. The chain employs TRBV7-2 and TRBJ2-2; D unclear. CDR1 SGHTA and CDR2 FQGNSA come from the germline V gene. Between the trimmed V and J ends, which lost 0 bases and 1 base, there was a span of 6 bases. The CDR3 is 15 amino acids. The CDR3 loop is CASSLAPVNTGELFF. The CDR3 region has the DNA TGTGCCAGCAGCTTAGCCCCCGTGAACACCGGGGAGCTGTTTTTT.

The V gene is TRBV12-3 or TRBV12-4, the J gene TRBJ1-1; TRBD1 agrees at 7 bases. The CDR3 loop spans 13 amino acids. Trimming at V came to 6 bases and at J to 5 bases, leaving 6 bases not matched to a gene. The CDR3 bases are TGTGCCAGCAGACAACAGGGGCGGACTGAAGCTTTCTTT. Translation gives CASRQQGRTEAFF.

The CDR3 sequence is CASSPTVVRAGGNTIYF. CDR3 nucleotide sequence: TGTGCCAGCTCACCCACGGTGGTGAGGGCCGGGGGAAACACCATATATTTT. The chain carries TRBV18 and TRBJ1-3; D call uncertain. The germline V gene has CDR1 KGHSH and CDR2 LQKENI. Trimming cost V 3 bases and J 4 bases, with 19 bases left between them. The CDR3 extends over 17 amino acids.

V gene TRBV2 combines with J gene TRBJ2-7, with 9 bases that match TRBD2. CDR1 SNHLY and CDR2 FYNNEI come from the germline V gene. The length of the CDR3 is 15 residues. V dropped 0 bases and J dropped 6; count of bases not matched to a gene: 6. CDR3 sequence reads: CASSEASGGRGEQYF. DNA of the CDR3: TGTGCCAGCAGTGAAGCTAGCGGGGGTCGTGGCGAGCAGTACTTC.

This clone was observed at least ten times. The chain has TRBV4-1 and TRBJ1-2; 7 nucleotides line up with TRBD1. After removal of 2 bases from V and 4 bases from J, the junction contained 4 bases not matched to a gene. Germline V gene lookup returns CDR1 MGHRA and CDR2 YSYEKL. There are 14 residues in the CDR3. The CDR3 loop reads CASSQPDRLYGYTF. The CDR3 DNA follows: TGCGCCAGCAGCCAACCGGACAGGCTCTATGGCTACACCTTC.

The V call is TRBV18, the J call TRBJ1-2; perhaps TRBD1 as D (5 bases). Trimming took 3 bases from V and 7 from J, leaving 15 bases between them. This CDR3 has 14 amino acids. Germline lookup yields CDR1 KGHSH and CDR2 LQKENI. The CDR3 DNA reads TGTGCCAGCTCACCCTCCGAAGGGGTAGGTGGCTACACCTTC. Its protein is CASSPSEGVGGYTF.

V usage is TRBV18 and J usage is TRBJ2-1; TRBD2 agrees at 7 bases. Trimming cost V 3 bases and J 6 bases; bases outside gene matches: 8. The CDR3 spans 15 residues. Germline assignment: CDR1 KGHSH and CDR2 LQKENI. The CDR3 loop is CASSPLQGTTNEQFF. As DNA, the CDR3 is TGTGCCAGCTCACCCCTTCAAGGGACTACCAATGAGCAGTTCTTC.

CDR3 DNA: TGTGCCAGCAGCTCCACGTGGTCCGGGTCCTACGAGCAGTACTTC. Translation gives CASSSTWSGSYEQYF. The J gene is TRBJ2-7, the V gene TRBV7-6; D unclear. The CDR3 is 15 residues long. In germline, CDR1 is SGHVS, CDR2 FNYEAQ. Trimming removed 4 bases at V and 1 base at J, with 14 bases between.

The chain carries TRBV18 and TRBJ2-1, with 10 bases aligning to TRBD2. Germline lookup yields CDR1 KGHSH and CDR2 LQKENI. This CDR3 is built from 16 residues. With V trimmed by 2 bases and J by 8 bases, 9 bases remained unmatched. The CDR3 loop is CASSPKRGGRGDEQFF. Written as DNA, the CDR3 is TGTGCCAGCTCACCAAAGCGGGGGGGCCGTGGGGATGAGCAGTTCTTC.